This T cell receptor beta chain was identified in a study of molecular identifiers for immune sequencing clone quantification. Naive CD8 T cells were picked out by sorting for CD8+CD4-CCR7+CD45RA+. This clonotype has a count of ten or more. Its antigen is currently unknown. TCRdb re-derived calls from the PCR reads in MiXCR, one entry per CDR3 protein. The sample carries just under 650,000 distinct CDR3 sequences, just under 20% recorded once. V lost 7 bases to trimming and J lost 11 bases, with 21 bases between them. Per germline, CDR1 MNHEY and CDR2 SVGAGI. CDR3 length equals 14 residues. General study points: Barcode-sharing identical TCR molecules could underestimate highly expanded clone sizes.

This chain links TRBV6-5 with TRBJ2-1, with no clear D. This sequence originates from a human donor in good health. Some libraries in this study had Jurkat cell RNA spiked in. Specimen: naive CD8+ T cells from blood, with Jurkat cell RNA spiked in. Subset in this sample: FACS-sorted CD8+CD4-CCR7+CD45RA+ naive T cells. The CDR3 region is CASTVDSTTMKQFF. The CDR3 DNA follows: TGTGCCAGCACGGTAGACTCCACGACAATGAAGCAGTTCTTC.